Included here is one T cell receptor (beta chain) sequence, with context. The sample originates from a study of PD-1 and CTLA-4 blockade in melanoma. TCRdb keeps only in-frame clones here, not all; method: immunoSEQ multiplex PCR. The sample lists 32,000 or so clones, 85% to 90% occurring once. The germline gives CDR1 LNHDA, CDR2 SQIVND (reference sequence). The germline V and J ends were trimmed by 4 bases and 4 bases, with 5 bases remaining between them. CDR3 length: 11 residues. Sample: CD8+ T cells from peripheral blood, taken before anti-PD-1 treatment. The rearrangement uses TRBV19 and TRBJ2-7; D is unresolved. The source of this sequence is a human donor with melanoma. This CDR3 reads CASSTGYEQYF. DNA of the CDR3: TGTGCCAGTAGTACAGGTTACGAGCAGTACTTC. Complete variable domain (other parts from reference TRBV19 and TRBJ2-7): DGGITQSPKYLFRKEGQNVTLSCEQNLNHDAMYWYRQDPGQGLRLIYYSQIVNDFQKGDIAEGYSVSREKKESFPLTVTSAQKNPTAFYLCASSTGYEQYFGPGTRLTVT.